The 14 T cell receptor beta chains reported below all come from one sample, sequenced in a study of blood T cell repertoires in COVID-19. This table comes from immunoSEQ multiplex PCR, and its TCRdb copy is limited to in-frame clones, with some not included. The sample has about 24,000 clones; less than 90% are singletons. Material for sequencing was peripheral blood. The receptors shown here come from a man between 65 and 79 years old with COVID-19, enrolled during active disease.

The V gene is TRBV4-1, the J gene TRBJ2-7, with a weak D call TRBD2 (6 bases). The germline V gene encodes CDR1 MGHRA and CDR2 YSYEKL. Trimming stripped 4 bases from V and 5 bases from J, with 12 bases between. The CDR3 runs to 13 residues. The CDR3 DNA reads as TGCGCCAGCAGCCCGGGACTTCTCCACGAGCAGTACTTC. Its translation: CASSPGLLHEQYF.

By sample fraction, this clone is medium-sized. CDR3 amino acids: CASSPRTGRGYTF. CDR3 DNA sequence: TGTGCCAGCAGTCCCCGGACAGGGAGAGGCTACACCTTC. J is TRBJ1-2 and V is TRBV27, with 8 nucleotides matching TRBD1. The CDR3 length is 13 residues. The junction had 7 bases not matched to a gene; V was cut back by 5 bases and J by 8 bases. From germline, CDR1 is MNHEY and CDR2 SMNVEV (reference sequence).

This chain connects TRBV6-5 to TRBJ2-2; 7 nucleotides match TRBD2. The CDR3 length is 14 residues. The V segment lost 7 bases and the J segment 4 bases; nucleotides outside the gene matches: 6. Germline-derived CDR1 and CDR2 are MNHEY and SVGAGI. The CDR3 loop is CASKAGAGTGELFF. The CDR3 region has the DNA TGTGCCAGCAAGGCGGGAGCTGGCACCGGGGAGCTGTTTTTT.

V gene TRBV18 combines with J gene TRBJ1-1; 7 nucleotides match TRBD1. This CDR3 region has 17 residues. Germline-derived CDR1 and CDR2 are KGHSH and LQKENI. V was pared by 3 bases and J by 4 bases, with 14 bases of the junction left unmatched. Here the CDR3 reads CASSPLGTPGGITEAFF. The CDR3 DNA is TGTGCCAGCTCACCTTTAGGGACCCCAGGGGGAATCACTGAAGCTTTCTTT.

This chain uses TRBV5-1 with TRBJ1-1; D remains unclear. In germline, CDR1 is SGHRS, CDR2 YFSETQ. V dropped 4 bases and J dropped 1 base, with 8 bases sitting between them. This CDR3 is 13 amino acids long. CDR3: CASSGRQNTEAFF. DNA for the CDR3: TGCGCCAGCAGCGGCCGACAGAACACTGAAGCTTTCTTT.

This CDR3 is CASSMIDRANQPQHF. Written as DNA, the CDR3 is TGTGCCAGTAGTATGATAGACAGGGCTAATCAGCCCCAGCATTTT. The chain has TRBV19 and TRBJ1-5, with TRBD1 identical over 7 bases. Germline V gives CDR1 LNHDA, CDR2 SQIVND (reference sequence). The CDR3 runs 15 residues. Losses at the gene ends were 3 bases for V and 4 bases for J; bases not matched to a gene: 6.

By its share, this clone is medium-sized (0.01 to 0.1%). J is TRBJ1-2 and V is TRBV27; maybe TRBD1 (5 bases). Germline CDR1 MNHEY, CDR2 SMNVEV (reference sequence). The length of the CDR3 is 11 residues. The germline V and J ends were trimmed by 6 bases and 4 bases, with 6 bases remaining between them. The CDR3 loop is CASSQGYGYTF. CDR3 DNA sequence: TGTGCCAGCAGCCAGGGCTATGGCTACACCTTC.

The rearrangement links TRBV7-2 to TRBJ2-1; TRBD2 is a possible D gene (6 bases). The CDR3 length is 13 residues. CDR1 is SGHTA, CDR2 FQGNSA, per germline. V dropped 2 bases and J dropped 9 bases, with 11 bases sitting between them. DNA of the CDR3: TGTGCCAGCAGCTTATCAGGAGGGACTGAGCAGTTCTTC. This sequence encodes CASSLSGGTEQFF.

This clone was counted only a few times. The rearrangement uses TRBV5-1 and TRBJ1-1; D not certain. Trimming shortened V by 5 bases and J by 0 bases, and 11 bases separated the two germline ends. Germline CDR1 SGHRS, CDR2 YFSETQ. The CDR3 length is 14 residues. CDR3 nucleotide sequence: TGCGCCAGCAGTCAGTTAAGAATGAACACTGAAGCTTTCTTT. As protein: CASSQLRMNTEAFF.

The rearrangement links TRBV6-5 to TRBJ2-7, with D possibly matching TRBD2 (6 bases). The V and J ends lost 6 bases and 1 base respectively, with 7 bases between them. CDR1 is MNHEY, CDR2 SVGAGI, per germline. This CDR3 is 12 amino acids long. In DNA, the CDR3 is TGTGCCAGCAGCGGGGGATCCTACGAGCAGTACTTC. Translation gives CASSGGSYEQYF.

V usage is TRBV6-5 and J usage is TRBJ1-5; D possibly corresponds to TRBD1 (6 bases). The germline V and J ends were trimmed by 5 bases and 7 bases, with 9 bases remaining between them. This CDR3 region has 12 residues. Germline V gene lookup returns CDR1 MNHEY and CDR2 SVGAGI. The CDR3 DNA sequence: TGTGCCAGCAGTAGCAGGGGACAGCCCCAGCATTTT. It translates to CASSSRGQPQHF.

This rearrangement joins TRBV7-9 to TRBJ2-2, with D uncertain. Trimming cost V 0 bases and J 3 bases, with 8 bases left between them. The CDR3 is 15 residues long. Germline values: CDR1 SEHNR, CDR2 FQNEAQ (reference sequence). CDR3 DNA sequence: TGTGCCAGCAGCTTAGCAGGCCAGGACACCGGGGAGCTGTTTTTT. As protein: CASSLAGQDTGELFF.

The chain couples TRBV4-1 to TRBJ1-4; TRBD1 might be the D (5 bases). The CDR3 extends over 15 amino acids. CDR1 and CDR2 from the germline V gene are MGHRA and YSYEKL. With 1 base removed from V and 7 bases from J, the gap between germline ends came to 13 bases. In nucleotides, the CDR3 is TGCGCCAGCAGCCAAGGGGCTCAGGGTGGTGAAAAACTGTTTTTT. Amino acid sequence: CASSQGAQGGEKLFF.

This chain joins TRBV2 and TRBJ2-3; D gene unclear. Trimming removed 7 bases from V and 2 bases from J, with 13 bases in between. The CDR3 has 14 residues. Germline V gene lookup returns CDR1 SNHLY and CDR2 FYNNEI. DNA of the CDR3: TGTGCCAGCAAAAGAACTACCAACACAGATACGCAGTATTTT. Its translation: CASKRTTNTDTQYF.